The rows below give T cell receptor beta chains drawn from one sample of a study of shared clonotypes between healthy human individuals. Sequencing was performed with immunoSEQ multiplex PCR; in TCRdb, only in-frame clones are kept and a portion is missing. The repertoire includes about 2 million clones, 90% to 95% of them detected once, and about 0.13% sits in the top ten. The sequenced sample consisted of naive CD4+ T cells sorted from blood. These receptors all come from a man between 18 and 35 years old in good health. CDR3s include the opening cysteine and the closing phenylalanine or tryptophan. D genes are given only for firm matches. Clone size is stated in some rows and not others, as once, few, many or a class when expanded.

j_call | clone_size | d_call | v_call | cdr3_aa | cdr3_nt
TRBJ2-2 | . | TRBD1 | TRBV6-5 | CASSWDRFTGELFF | TGTGCCAGCAGTTGGGACAGATTCACCGGGGAGCTGTTTTTT
TRBJ2-6 | . | . | TRBV10-3 | CAISESSGANVLTF | TGTGCCATCAGTGAGTCCTCAGGGGCCAACGTCCTGACTTTC
TRBJ2-7 | once | . | TRBV6-6 | CASSSPLGQAEQYF | TGTGCCAGCAGTTCTCCTTTAGGGCAAGCCGAGCAGTACTTC
TRBJ2-1 | . | . | TRBV6-6 | CASSSGSSLQQFF | TGTGCCAGCAGTTCCGGGTCGTCTTTGCAGCAGTTCTTC
TRBJ1-2 | . | . | TRBV9 | CASSVGGLSLSYGYTF | TGTGCCAGCAGCGTAGGGGGACTCTCTTTATCCTATGGCTACACCTTC
TRBJ1-4 | . | . | TRBV30 | CAWSAEEGKLFF | TGTGCCTGGAGCGCCGAAGAAGGAAAACTGTTTTTT
TRBJ2-2 | . | . | TRBV7-2 | CASSWGPTNTGELFF | TGTGCCAGCAGCTGGGGACCTACGAACACCGGGGAGCTGTTTTTT
TRBJ2-3 | . | . | TRBV7-9 | CASSRGLDISTDTQYF | TGTGCCAGCAGCCGTGGGCTGGATATTAGCACAGATACGCAGTATTTT
TRBJ1-1 | . | . | TRBV1 | CTSSPRRGFENTEAFF | TGCACCAGCAGTCCCCGACGCGGTTTTGAGAACACTGAAGCTTTCTTT
TRBJ1-2 | . | TRBD1 | TRBV28 | CASSLKPNGRGIYGYTF | TGTGCCAGCAGTTTGAAACCCAACGGCAGGGGGATCTATGGCTACACCTTC
TRBJ2-3 | . | . | TRBV7-9 | CASSSGGPNTDTQYF | TGTGCCAGCAGCTCCGGGGGCCCGAACACAGATACGCAGTATTTT
TRBJ2-1 | . | . | TRBV6-1 | CASSLQGNNEQFF | TGTGCCAGCAGTCTACAGGGCAACAATGAGCAGTTCTTC
TRBJ1-5 | . | TRBD1 | TRBV7-2 | CASSLSGQGWGQPQHF | TGTGCCAGCAGCTTAAGTGGACAGGGGTGGGGACAGCCCCAGCATTTT
TRBJ2-3 | few | . | TRBV30 | CAWRAWSTDTQYF | TGTGCCTGGAGGGCGTGGAGCACAGATACGCAGTATTTT
TRBJ1-6 | . | . | TRBV9 | CASSPLSSYNSPLHF | TGTGCCAGCAGCCCCCTCAGTTCCTATAATTCACCCCTCCACTTT
TRBJ1-2 | . | . | TRBV28 | CASSLRGYGYTF | TGTGCCAGCAGCCTCCGGGGATATGGCTACACCTTC
TRBJ1-2 | . | TRBD1 | TRBV10-3 | CAISPGQPNGYTF | TGTGCCATCAGTCCGGGACAGCCGAATGGCTACACCTTC
TRBJ2-7 | . | . | TRBV30 | CAWSKLEARQYF | TGTGCCTGGAGTAAGTTGGAAGCACGGCAGTACTTC
TRBJ1-2 | . | . | TRBV29-1 | CSVSREVVYGYTF | TGCAGCGTATCCAGGGAGGTGGTTTATGGCTACACCTTC
TRBJ2-1 | once | . | TRBV10-3 | CAISALNEQFF | TGTGCCATCAGTGCCCTAAATGAGCAGTTCTTC
TRBJ2-2 | . | . | TRBV2 | CASSMRSPNTGELFF | TGTGCCAGCAGTATGCGGAGCCCGAACACCGGGGAGCTGTTTTTT
TRBJ2-1 | . | . | TRBV18 | CASSTTGFFGSDFNEQFF | TGTGCCAGCTCAACAACCGGCTTTTTCGGGTCTGACTTCAATGAGCAGTTCTTC
TRBJ2-7 | . | TRBD1 | TRBV9 | CASSPRQGSYEQYF | TGTGCCAGCAGCCCTCGACAGGGGTCCTACGAGCAGTACTTC
TRBJ2-7 | . | . | TRBV18 | CASSPLQGKPSEQYF | TGTGCCAGCTCACCCCTACAGGGTAAACCCTCTGAGCAGTACTTC
TRBJ1-5 | . | . | TRBV19 | CASSIFQQSNQPQHF | TGTGCCAGTAGTATATTCCAACAAAGCAATCAGCCCCAGCATTTT
TRBJ1-6 | . | . | TRBV7-8 | CASSLSSGVGGSPLHF | TGTGCCAGCAGCTTAAGCTCAGGGGTAGGGGGATCACCCCTCCACTTT
TRBJ2-1 | . | . | TRBV5-4 | CASSLRGGEQFF | TGTGCCAGCAGCTTGAGGGGCGGGGAGCAGTTCTTC
TRBJ1-5 | . | TRBD1 | TRBV7-8 | CASSLGRGRGMGNQPQHF | TGTGCCAGCAGCTTAGGGAGGGGGCGAGGGATGGGCAATCAGCCCCAGCATTTT
TRBJ1-5 | . | . | TRBV4-1 | CASSQSQVGNQPQHF | TGCGCCAGCAGCCAGAGTCAGGTCGGCAATCAGCCCCAGCATTTT
TRBJ1-5 | . | . | TRBV19 | CASSISGDGNQPQHF | TGTGCCAGTAGTATCTCCGGGGACGGCAATCAGCCCCAGCATTTT
TRBJ2-5 | once | . | TRBV7-2 | CASSPQQGETQYF | TGTGCCAGCAGCCCTCAACAGGGAGAGACCCAGTACTTC
TRBJ2-7 | . | TRBD1 | TRBV19 | CASSAGQEWVEQYF | TGTGCCAGTAGTGCGGGACAGGAGTGGGTGGAGCAGTACTTC
TRBJ2-1 | . | TRBD2 | TRBV10-3 | CAISVSGASSYNEQFF | TGTGCCATCAGTGTGAGCGGGGCGAGCTCCTACAATGAGCAGTTCTTC
TRBJ1-2 | . | . | TRBV4-3 | CASSPEEGRVGYGYTF | TGCGCCAGCAGCCCCGAAGAGGGGCGCGTTGGCTATGGCTACACCTTC
TRBJ1-1 | . | . | TRBV6-1 | CASSRTVNTEAFF | TGTGCCAGCAGTCGGACGGTGAACACTGAAGCTTTCTTT
TRBJ2-2 | once | . | TRBV2 | CASSEFVNTGELFF | TGTGCCAGCAGTGAATTTGTTAACACCGGGGAGCTGTTTTTT
TRBJ1-4 | . | . | TRBV25-1 | CASSDPSRGDLGEKLFF | TGTGCCAGCAGTGACCCCTCCCGAGGGGATCTAGGGGAAAAACTGTTTTTT
TRBJ2-7 | . | TRBD2 | TRBV5-4 | CASSLRTSSNEQYF | TGTGCCAGCAGCTTGAGGACTAGCAGCAACGAGCAGTACTTC
TRBJ1-1 | . | . | TRBV5-1 | CASSRDLTGNTEAFF | TGCGCCAGCAGCCGAGACCTGACAGGGAACACTGAAGCTTTCTTT
TRBJ1-4 | . | . | TRBV27 | CASSLVGVGEKLFF | TGTGCCAGCAGTTTAGTGGGAGTGGGGGAAAAACTGTTTTTT
TRBJ1-3 | . | TRBD1 | TRBV30 | CAWSMGQGGNTIYF | TGTGCCTGGAGTATGGGACAGGGTGGAAACACCATATATTTT
TRBJ1-6 | once | TRBD1 | TRBV5-6 | CASSWTGRAHNSPLHF | TGTGCCAGCAGCTGGACAGGGAGGGCTCATAATTCACCCCTCCACTTT
TRBJ2-3 | once | TRBD2 | TRBV5-4 | CASSLGGTSAPDTQYF | TGTGCCAGCAGCTTGGGCGGGACTAGCGCCCCTGATACGCAGTATTTT
TRBJ1-3 | . | TRBD1 | TRBV19 | CASSTRTGLIFALNTIYF | TGTGCCAGTAGTACACGGACAGGACTCATCTTCGCGCTAAACACCATATATTTT
TRBJ1-2 | . | TRBD1 | TRBV2 | CASTRRTGEYGGYTF | TGTGCCAGCACCCGCCGGACAGGGGAGTACGGTGGCTACACCTTC
TRBJ1-1 | . | . | TRBV6-1 | CASSVWENTEAFF | TGTGCCAGCAGTGTCTGGGAGAACACTGAAGCTTTCTTT
TRBJ2-7 | once | TRBD1 | TRBV6-5 | CASSWTGRTYEQYF | TGTGCCAGCAGTTGGACAGGGAGGACCTACGAGCAGTACTTC
TRBJ1-6 | . | . | TRBV2 | CASSGPDALSPLHF | TGTGCCAGCAGTGGTCCCGATGCTCTTTCACCCCTCCACTTT
TRBJ2-5 | . | . | TRBV21-1 | CASSKPETHYQETQYF | TGTGCCAGCAGCAAGCCCGAGACCCATTACCAAGAGACCCAGTACTTC
TRBJ2-5 | . | . | TRBV10-1 | CASSSLVTLQETQYF | TGCGCCAGCAGTTCGCTGGTGACCTTACAAGAGACCCAGTACTTC
TRBJ1-1 | . | . | TRBV10-2 | CASSDFWGPGTEAFF | TGCGCCAGCAGTGATTTCTGGGGCCCAGGCACTGAAGCTTTCTTT
TRBJ1-5 | . | . | TRBV30 | CAWSKGKPQHF | TGTGCCTGGAGTAAGGGTAAGCCCCAGCATTTT
TRBJ2-3 | . | . | TRBV5-1 | CASSFFKQDTQYF | TGCGCCAGCAGCTTCTTTAAGCAAGATACGCAGTATTTT
TRBJ1-3 | . | . | TRBV5-1 | CASSPDLRAGNTIYF | TGCGCCAGCAGCCCCGACCTCCGGGCTGGAAACACCATATATTTT
TRBJ2-5 | once | . | TRBV14 | CASSQGQWVGETQYF | TGTGCCAGCAGCCAGGGACAATGGGTGGGAGAGACCCAGTACTTC